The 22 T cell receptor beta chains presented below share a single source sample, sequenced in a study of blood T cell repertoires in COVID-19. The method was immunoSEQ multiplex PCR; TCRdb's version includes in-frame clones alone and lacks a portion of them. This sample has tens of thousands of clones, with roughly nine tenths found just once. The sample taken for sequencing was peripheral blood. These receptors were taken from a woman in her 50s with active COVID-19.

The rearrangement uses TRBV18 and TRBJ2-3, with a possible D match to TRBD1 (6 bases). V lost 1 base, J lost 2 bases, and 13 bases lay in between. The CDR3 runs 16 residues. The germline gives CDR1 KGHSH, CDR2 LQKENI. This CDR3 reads CASSPRTASSTDTQYF. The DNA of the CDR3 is TGTGCCAGCTCACCACGGACAGCGTCTTCCACAGATACGCAGTATTTT. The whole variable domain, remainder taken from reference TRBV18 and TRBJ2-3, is NAGVMQNPRHLVRRRGQEARLRCSPMKGHSHVYWYRQLPEEGLKFMVYLQKENIIDESGMPKERFSAEFPKEGPSILRIQQVVRGDSAAYFCASSPRTASSTDTQYFGPGTRLTVL.

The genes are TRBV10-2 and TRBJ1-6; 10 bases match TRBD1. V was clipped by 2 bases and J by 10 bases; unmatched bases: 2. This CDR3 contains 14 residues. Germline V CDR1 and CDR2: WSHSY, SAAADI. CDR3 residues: CASSERQGASPLHF. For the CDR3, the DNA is TGCGCCAGCAGTGAGAGACAGGGGGCGTCACCCCTCCACTTT.

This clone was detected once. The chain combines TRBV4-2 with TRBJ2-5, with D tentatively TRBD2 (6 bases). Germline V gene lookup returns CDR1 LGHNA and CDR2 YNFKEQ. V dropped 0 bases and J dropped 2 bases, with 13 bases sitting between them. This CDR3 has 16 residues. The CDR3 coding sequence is TGTGCCAGCAGCCAAGATGGAGTAGCGGAGCAAGAGACCCAGTACTTC. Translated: CASSQDGVAEQETQYF.

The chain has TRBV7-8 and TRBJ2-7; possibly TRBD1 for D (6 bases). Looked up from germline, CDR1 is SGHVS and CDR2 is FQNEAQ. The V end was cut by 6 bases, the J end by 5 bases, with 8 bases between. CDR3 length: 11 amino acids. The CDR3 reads CASRYRDEQYF. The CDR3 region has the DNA TGTGCCAGCAGATACAGGGACGAGCAGTACTTC.

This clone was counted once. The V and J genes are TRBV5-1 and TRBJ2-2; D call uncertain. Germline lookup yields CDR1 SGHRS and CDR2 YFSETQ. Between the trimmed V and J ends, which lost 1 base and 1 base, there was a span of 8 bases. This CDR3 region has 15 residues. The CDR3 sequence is CASSLTTENTGELFF. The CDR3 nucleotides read TGCGCCAGCAGCTTGACTACCGAGAACACCGGGGAGCTGTTTTTT.

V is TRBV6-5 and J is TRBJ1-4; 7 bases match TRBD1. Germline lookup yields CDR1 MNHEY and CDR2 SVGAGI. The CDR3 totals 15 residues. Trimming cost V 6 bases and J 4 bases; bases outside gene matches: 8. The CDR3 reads CASRSRQGGNEKLFF. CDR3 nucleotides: TGTGCCAGCAGGTCCCGACAGGGAGGTAATGAAAAACTGTTTTTT.

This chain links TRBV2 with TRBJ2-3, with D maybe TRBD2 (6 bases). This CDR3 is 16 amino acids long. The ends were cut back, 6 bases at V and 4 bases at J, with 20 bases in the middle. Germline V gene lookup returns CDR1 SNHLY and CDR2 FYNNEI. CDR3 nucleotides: TGTGCCAGCAGACCCACTAGCAATTTGCCCCCAGATACGCAGTATTTT. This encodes CASRPTSNLPPDTQYF. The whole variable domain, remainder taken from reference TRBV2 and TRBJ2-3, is EPEVTQTPSHQVTQMGQEVILRCVPISNHLYFYWYRQILGQKVEFLVSFYNNEISEKSEIFDDQFSVERPDGSNFTLKIRSTKLEDSAMYFCASRPTSNLPPDTQYFGPGTRLTVL.

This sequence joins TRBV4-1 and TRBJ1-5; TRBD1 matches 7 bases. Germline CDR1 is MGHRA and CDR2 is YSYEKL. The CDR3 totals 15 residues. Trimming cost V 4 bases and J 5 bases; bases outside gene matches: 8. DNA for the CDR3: TGCGCCAGCAGCCTTTTTGACAGGGTGGATCAGCCCCAGCATTTT. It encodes CASSLFDRVDQPQHF.

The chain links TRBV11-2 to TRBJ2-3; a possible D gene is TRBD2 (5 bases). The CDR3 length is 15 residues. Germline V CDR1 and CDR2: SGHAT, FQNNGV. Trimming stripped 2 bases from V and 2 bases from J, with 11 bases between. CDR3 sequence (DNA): TGTGCCAGCAGCTTAATGCGGGCCGACACAGATACGCAGTATTTT. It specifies CASSLMRADTDTQYF.

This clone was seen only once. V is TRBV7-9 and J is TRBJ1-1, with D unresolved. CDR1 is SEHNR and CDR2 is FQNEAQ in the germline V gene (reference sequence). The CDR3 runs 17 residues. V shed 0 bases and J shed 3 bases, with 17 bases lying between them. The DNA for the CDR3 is TGTGCCAGCAGCTTAGCCCATCGAGGGTCACCATACACTGAAGCTTTCTTT. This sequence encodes CASSLAHRGSPYTEAFF.

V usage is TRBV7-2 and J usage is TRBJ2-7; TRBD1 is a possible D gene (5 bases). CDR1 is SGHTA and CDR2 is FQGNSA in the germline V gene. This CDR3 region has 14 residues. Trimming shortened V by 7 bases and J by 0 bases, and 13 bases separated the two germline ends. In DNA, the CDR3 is TGTGCCAGCACACCCAGGGCTAGCTCCTACGAGCAGTACTTC. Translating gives CASTPRASSYEQYF. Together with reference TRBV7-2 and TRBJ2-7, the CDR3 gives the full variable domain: GAGVSQSPSNKVTEKGKDVELRCDPISGHTALYWYRQSLGQGLEFLIYFQGNSAPDKSGLPSDRFSAERTGGSVSTLTIQRTQQEDSAVYLCASTPRASSYEQYFGPGTRLTVT.

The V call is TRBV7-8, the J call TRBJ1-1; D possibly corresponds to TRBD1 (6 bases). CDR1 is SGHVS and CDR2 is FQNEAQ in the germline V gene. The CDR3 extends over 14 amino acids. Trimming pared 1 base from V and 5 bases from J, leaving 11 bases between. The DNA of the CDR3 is TGTGCCAGCAGCTTAGTCCCAGGGGCGACTGAAGCTTTCTTT. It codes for CASSLVPGATEAFF.

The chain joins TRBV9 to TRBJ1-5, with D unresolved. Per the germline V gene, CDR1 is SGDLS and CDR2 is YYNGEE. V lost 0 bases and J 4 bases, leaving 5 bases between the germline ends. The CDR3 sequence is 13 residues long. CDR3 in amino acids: CASSVAGNQPQHF. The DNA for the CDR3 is TGTGCCAGCAGCGTAGCCGGTAATCAGCCCCAGCATTTT.

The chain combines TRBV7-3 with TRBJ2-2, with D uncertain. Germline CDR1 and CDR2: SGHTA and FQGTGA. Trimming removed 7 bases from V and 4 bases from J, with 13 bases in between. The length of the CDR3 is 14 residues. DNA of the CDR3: TGTGCCAGCACCTCCGCGGCCACCACCGGGGAGCTGTTTTTT. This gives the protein CASTSAATTGELFF.

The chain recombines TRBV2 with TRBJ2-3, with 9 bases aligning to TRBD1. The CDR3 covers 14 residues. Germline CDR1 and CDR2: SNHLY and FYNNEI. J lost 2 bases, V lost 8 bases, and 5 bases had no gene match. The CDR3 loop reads CASQDRGYTDTQYF. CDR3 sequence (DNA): TGTGCCAGCCAGGACAGGGGCTACACAGATACGCAGTATTTT.

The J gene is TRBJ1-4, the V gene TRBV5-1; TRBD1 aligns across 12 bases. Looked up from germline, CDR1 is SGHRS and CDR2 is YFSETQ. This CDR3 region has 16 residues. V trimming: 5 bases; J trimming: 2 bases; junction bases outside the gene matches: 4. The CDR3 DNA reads TGCGCCAGCAGTCCCGGGACAGGGGGCACTAATGAAAAACTGTTTTTT. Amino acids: CASSPGTGGTNEKLFF.

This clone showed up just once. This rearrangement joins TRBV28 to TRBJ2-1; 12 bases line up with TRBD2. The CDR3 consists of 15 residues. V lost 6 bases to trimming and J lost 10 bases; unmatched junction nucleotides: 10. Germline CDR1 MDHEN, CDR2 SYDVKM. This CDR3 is CASRIRTSGIREQFF. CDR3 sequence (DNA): TGTGCCAGCAGAATTAGGACTAGCGGGATAAGGGAGCAGTTCTTC.

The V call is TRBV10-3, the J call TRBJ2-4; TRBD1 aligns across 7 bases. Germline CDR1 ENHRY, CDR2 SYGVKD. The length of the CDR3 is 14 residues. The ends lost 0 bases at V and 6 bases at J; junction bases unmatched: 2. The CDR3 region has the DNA TGTGCCATCAGTGAGTCGGGACAGCTAAACATTCAGTACTTC. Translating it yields CAISESGQLNIQYF.

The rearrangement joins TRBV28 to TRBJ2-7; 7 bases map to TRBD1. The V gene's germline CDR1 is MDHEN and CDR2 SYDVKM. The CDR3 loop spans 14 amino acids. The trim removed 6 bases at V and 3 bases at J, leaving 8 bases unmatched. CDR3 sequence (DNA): TGTGCCAGCAGGCCTCGGACAGGAGGCTACGAGCAGTACTTC. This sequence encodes CASRPRTGGYEQYF. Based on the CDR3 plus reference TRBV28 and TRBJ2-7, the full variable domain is DVKVTQSSRYLVKRTGEKVFLECVQDMDHENMFWYRQDPGLGLRLIYFSYDVKMKEKGDIPEGYSVSREKKERFSLILESASTNQTSMYLCASRPRTGGYEQYFGPGTRLTVT.

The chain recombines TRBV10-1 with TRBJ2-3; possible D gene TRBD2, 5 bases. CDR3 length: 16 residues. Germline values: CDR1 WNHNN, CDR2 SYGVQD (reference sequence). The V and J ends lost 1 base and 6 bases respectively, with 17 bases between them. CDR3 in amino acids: CASSEFPSSLGDTQYF. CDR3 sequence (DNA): TGCGCCAGCAGTGAGTTTCCGTCTAGCTTGGGGGATACGCAGTATTTT.

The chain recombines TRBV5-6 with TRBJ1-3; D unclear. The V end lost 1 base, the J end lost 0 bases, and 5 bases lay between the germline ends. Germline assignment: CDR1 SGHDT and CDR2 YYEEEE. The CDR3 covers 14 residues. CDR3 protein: CASSLTYSGNTIYF. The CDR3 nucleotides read TGTGCCAGCAGCTTGACCTACTCTGGAAACACCATATATTTT.

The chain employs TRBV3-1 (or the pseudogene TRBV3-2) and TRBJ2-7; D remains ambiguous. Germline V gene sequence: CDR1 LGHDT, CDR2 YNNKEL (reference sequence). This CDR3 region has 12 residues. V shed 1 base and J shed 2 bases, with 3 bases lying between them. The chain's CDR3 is CASSQVTYEQYF. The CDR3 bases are TGTGCCAGCAGCCAAGTTACCTACGAGCAGTACTTC.